One sample yielded the 27 T cell receptor beta chains listed below, sequenced in a study of T cell changes during pregnancy in multiple sclerosis. Sequencing was performed with immunoSEQ multiplex PCR; in TCRdb, only in-frame clones are kept and a portion is missing. The data contain fewer than 40,000 clones, around nine tenths of them singletons. Sequences were derived from CD8+ T cells from peripheral blood mononuclear cells, sampled before pregnancy. These receptors were collected from a female donor with multiple sclerosis, enrolled in a pregnancy study.

V and J are TRBV11-1 and TRBJ2-7, with D possibly TRBD2 on 5 matching bases. The CDR3 runs to 16 residues. Germline CDR1 is SGHAT and CDR2 is FQDESV (reference sequence). V lost 6 bases to trimming and J lost 1 base, with 19 bases between them. DNA of the CDR3: TGTGCCAGCAGTACTAGTGAGGCGTCGTCTTCCTACGAGCAGTACTTC. Protein: CASSTSEASSSYEQYF.

The V call is TRBV7-2, the J call TRBJ2-7, with D perhaps TRBD2 (5 bases). This CDR3 is 15 amino acids long. V was cut by 2 bases and J by 5 bases, with 16 bases left in between. CDR1 is SGHTA, CDR2 FQGNSA, per germline. Written as DNA, the CDR3 is TGTGCCAGCAGCTTAATCCCTAGCAGGCGTGACGAGCAGTACTTC. It translates to CASSLIPSRRDEQYF.

The chain recombines TRBV19 with TRBJ2-3, with 12 bases matching TRBD2. Germline V gene data show CDR1 as LNHDA and CDR2 as SQIVND (reference sequence). Trimming removed 10 bases from V and 4 bases from J; junction bases left unmatched: 6. The CDR3 length is 14 residues. The CDR3 is CATTLAGGADTQYF. In DNA, the CDR3 is TGTGCCACCACTCTAGCGGGGGGGGCAGATACGCAGTATTTT.

The chain uses TRBV19 and TRBJ2-2; 11 nucleotides agree with TRBD2. V dropped 3 bases and J dropped 3; count of bases not matched to a gene: 9. The CDR3 is 18 amino acids. CDR1 is LNHDA and CDR2 is SQIVND in the germline V gene (reference sequence). DNA for the CDR3: TGTGCCAGTAGTATCCTGGGGACTAGCGGAAGATACACCGGGGAGCTGTTTTTT. As protein: CASSILGTSGRYTGELFF.

This chain links TRBV2 with TRBJ2-7, with D unresolved. The CDR3 contains 13 residues. CDR1 is SNHLY, CDR2 FYNNEI, per germline. V was pared by 6 bases and J by 4 bases, with 13 bases between. CDR3 residues: CASSDRFSYEQYF. CDR3 DNA sequence: TGTGCCAGCAGCGATAGATTTAGTTACGAGCAGTACTTC.

This rearrangement joins TRBV7-6 to TRBJ2-2; D is possibly TRBD1 (6 bases). Germline CDR1 is SGHVS and CDR2 is FNYEAQ. This CDR3 has 17 residues. The V and J ends lost 2 bases and 0 bases respectively, with 13 bases between them. The CDR3 region is CASSLRVEGANTGELFF. CDR3 bases: TGTGCCAGCAGCTTACGGGTTGAGGGGGCGAACACCGGGGAGCTGTTTTTT.

This sequence joins TRBV5-5 and TRBJ1-2, with D tentatively TRBD1 (5 bases). Trimming took off 4 bases at V and 8 bases at J, with 12 bases between the two ends. The V gene's germline CDR1 is SGHKS and CDR2 YYEKEE (reference sequence). There are 12 residues in the CDR3. The CDR3 DNA is TGTGCCAGCAGCCCCAGAAGGGGAGGCTACACCTTC. Its protein is CASSPRRGGYTF.

The chain has TRBV2 and TRBJ2-1; 12 bases fit TRBD2. Germline CDR1 and CDR2: SNHLY and FYNNEI. Trimming cost V 6 bases and J 5 bases; bases outside gene matches: 8. The CDR3 runs 16 residues. The CDR3 reads CASRESGLAGHNEQFF. CDR3 bases: TGTGCCAGCAGGGAATCGGGACTAGCGGGCCACAATGAGCAGTTCTTC.

The count of this clone is one. The genes are TRBV7-8 and TRBJ1-1, with 7 bases aligning to TRBD1. The CDR3 contains 15 residues. In germline, CDR1 is SGHVS, CDR2 FQNEAQ. Germline trimming cut 4 bases from V and 1 base from J; bases unmatched to any gene: 6. The CDR3 coding sequence is TGTGCCAGCAGCTCCAGGACAGGACCGAACACTGAAGCTTTCTTT. The encoded protein is CASSSRTGPNTEAFF.

The CDR3 DNA follows: TGTGCCAGCAGCCCCAGCGGGGGCAGCTCCTACGAGCAGTACTTC. Protein sequence: CASSPSGGSSYEQYF. This chain links TRBV9 with TRBJ2-7, with 8 bases fitting TRBD2. J gave up 0 bases and V 4 bases, and 6 bases lay outside the gene matches. The germline V gene has CDR1 SGDLS and CDR2 YYNGEE. The CDR3 covers 15 residues.

V usage is TRBV30 and J usage is TRBJ1-2; D ambiguous. The V end was cut by 2 bases, the J end by 0 bases, with 10 bases between. Per germline, CDR1 GTSNPN and CDR2 SVGIG (reference sequence). CDR3 size: 14 residues. CDR3 residues: CAWSPGYSNYGYTF. The CDR3 DNA reads TGTGCCTGGAGTCCAGGTTACTCTAACTATGGCTACACCTTC. Full variable domain (remainder filled in from reference TRBV30 and TRBJ1-2): SQTIHQWPATLVQPVGSPLSLECTVEGTSNPNLYWYRQAAGRGLQLLFYSVGIGQISSEVPQNLSASRPQDRQFILSSKKLLLSDSGFYLCAWSPGYSNYGYTFGSGTRLTVV.

DNA of the CDR3: TGTGCCAGCAGCTTAGTTCCCGTCCACGAGCAGTACTTC. Amino acids: CASSLVPVHEQYF. The genes are TRBV7-6 and TRBJ2-7; D ambiguous. V dropped 1 base and J dropped 5 bases, with 9 bases sitting between them. This CDR3 has 13 amino acids. Germline CDR1 is SGHVS and CDR2 is FNYEAQ.

The V gene is TRBV27, the J gene TRBJ2-7; possible D gene TRBD1, 6 bases. The ends were cut back, 2 bases at V and 3 bases at J, with 11 bases in the middle. There are 14 residues in the CDR3. CDR1 and CDR2 (germline): MNHEY, SMNVEV (reference sequence). CDR3 sequence reads: CASSLGGEGYEQYF. The CDR3 DNA follows: TGTGCCAGCAGTTTAGGGGGCGAGGGCTACGAGCAGTACTTC.

The chain employs TRBV11-2 and TRBJ2-5; the match to TRBD2 covers 11 bases. Germline lookup yields CDR1 SGHAT and CDR2 FQNNGV. J gave up 4 bases and V 5 bases, and 12 bases lay outside the gene matches. The CDR3 loop spans 17 amino acids. The CDR3 DNA sequence: TGTGCCAGCAGCGGCCGACTAGCGGGAAGCGGCGGAGAGACCCAGTACTTC. Translated, it gives CASSGRLAGSGGETQYF.

The chain has TRBV10-2 and TRBJ2-7; D is perhaps TRBD1 (5 bases). The length of the CDR3 is 12 residues. Germline-derived CDR1 and CDR2 are WSHSY and SAAADI. V lost 7 bases and J 1 base, leaving 8 bases between the germline ends. As DNA, the CDR3 is TGCGCCAGCACCGACAGTTCCTACGAGCAGTACTTC. Amino acid sequence: CASTDSSYEQYF.

This chain links TRBV11-2 with TRBJ2-7, with 7 bases lining up with TRBD1. The V gene end was trimmed by 8 bases and the J gene end by 4 bases; junction bases not matched to a gene: 11. The CDR3 runs to 14 residues. Germline V gene data show CDR1 as SGHAT and CDR2 as FQNNGV. The CDR3 loop is CASGQTGMIYEQYF. In DNA, the CDR3 is TGTGCCAGCGGCCAGACAGGGATGATATACGAGCAGTACTTC.

J is TRBJ1-4 and V is TRBV6-5, with a tentative D call TRBD1 (6 bases). CDR3 length: 16 residues. Trimming stripped 4 bases from V and 7 bases from J, with 19 bases between. The germline V gene has CDR1 MNHEY and CDR2 SVGAGI. The CDR3 DNA reads as TGTGCCAGCAGTTTCACCGGAGTTTACAGGGTTGAAAAACTGTTTTTT. It specifies CASSFTGVYRVEKLFF.

This clone was recorded only once. The chain has TRBV19 and TRBJ1-5, with 8 bases lining up with TRBD1. V dropped 7 bases and J dropped 2; count of bases not matched to a gene: 7. From germline, CDR1 is LNHDA and CDR2 SQIVND (reference sequence). This CDR3 has 15 amino acids. CDR3 in amino acids: CASTTTGAGNQPQHF. In DNA form, the CDR3 reads TGTGCCAGTACCACGACAGGGGCCGGCAATCAGCCCCAGCATTTT.

This chain joins TRBV7-9 and TRBJ1-3, with D possibly being TRBD1 (5 bases). Germline V gene data show CDR1 as SEHNR and CDR2 as FQNEAQ (reference sequence). Deletions cut 5 bases from V and 0 bases from J, with 23 bases between. CDR3 length: 19 amino acids. The CDR3 DNA follows: TGTGCCAGCAGCCCCCCCCTTAGGGGCCCGACCCACTCTGGAAACACCATATATTTT. This translates into CASSPPLRGPTHSGNTIYF.

The chain recombines TRBV6-5 with TRBJ1-4; 9 nucleotides align to TRBD1. The CDR3 extends over 14 amino acids. Germline V lookup: CDR1 MNHEY, CDR2 SVGAGI. With 6 bases clipped from V and 6 bases from J, the junction kept 5 bases outside the gene matches. Written as DNA, the CDR3 is TGTGCCAGCAGGCTAAGACAGGGGGATGAAAAACTGTTTTTT. Translated, it gives CASRLRQGDEKLFF.

J is TRBJ1-2 and V is TRBV27, with 9 bases that match TRBD1. Germline values: CDR1 MNHEY, CDR2 SMNVEV (reference sequence). Trimming cost V 6 bases and J 8 bases; bases outside gene matches: 7. CDR3 length: 13 residues. The DNA of the CDR3 is TGTGCCAGCAGCTTCCGGGACAGGGACGGCTACACCTTC. Amino acids: CASSFRDRDGYTF.

CDR3 amino acids: CSASGYGYTF. The CDR3 region has the DNA TGCAGTGCTAGCGGTTATGGCTACACCTTC. The V gene is TRBV20-1, the J gene TRBJ1-2; D remains ambiguous. The CDR3 runs 10 residues. The V gene's germline CDR1 is DFQATT and CDR2 SNEGSKA (reference sequence). V was trimmed by 3 bases and J by 5 bases, leaving 4 bases between them.

The chain combines TRBV19 with TRBJ2-7, with 10 bases matching TRBD1. The V gene's germline CDR1 is LNHDA and CDR2 SQIVND (reference sequence). V lost 5 bases, J lost 3 bases, and 4 bases stayed unmatched. CDR3 length: 14 amino acids. In DNA, the CDR3 is TGTGCCAGTAGTTCCGGGACAGGGGTCTACGAGCAGTACTTC. This translates into CASSSGTGVYEQYF.

The rearrangement uses TRBV6-4 and TRBJ2-1; the match to TRBD2 covers 16 bases. Germline CDR1 is MRHNA and CDR2 is SNTAGT. Trimming took 3 bases from V and 13 from J; bases not matched to a gene: 6. CDR3 length: 15 amino acids. CDR3 sequence (DNA): TGTGCCAGCAGTGAAGGGACTAGCGGGGGGGCTCGACAGTTCTTC. Amino acid sequence: CASSEGTSGGARQFF.

The chain joins TRBV9 to TRBJ2-6, with D possibly being TRBD1 (6 bases). The CDR3 contains 18 residues. The ends were cut back, 2 bases at V and 0 bases at J, with 15 bases in the middle. Germline loops: CDR1 SGDLS, CDR2 YYNGEE. Written as DNA, the CDR3 is TGTGCCAGCAGCGTCTTAAACCAGGGGAACTCTGGGGCCAACGTCCTGACTTTC. Protein: CASSVLNQGNSGANVLTF.

The chain employs TRBV7-7 and TRBJ2-5; 14 bases map to TRBD2. The V segment lost 1 base and the J segment 5 bases; nucleotides outside the gene matches: 6. The CDR3 is 17 amino acids. Germline CDR1 and CDR2: SSHAT and FNYEAQ (reference sequence). The CDR3: CASSLGKGTSGSETQYF. The DNA of the CDR3 is TGTGCCAGCAGCTTAGGGAAGGGGACTAGCGGGAGTGAGACCCAGTACTTC. Using reference TRBV7-7 and TRBJ2-5 for the parts outside the CDR3, the full variable domain is GAGVSQSPRYKVTKRGQDVTLRCDPISSHATLYWYQQALGQGPEFLTYFNYEAQPDKSGLPSDRFSAERPEGSISTLTIQRTEQRDSAMYRCASSLGKGTSGSETQYFGPGTRLLVL.

V usage is TRBV19 and J usage is TRBJ2-1; D is undetermined. This CDR3 has 15 amino acids. V shed 3 bases and J shed 0 bases, with 9 bases lying between them. The germline V gene encodes CDR1 LNHDA and CDR2 SQIVND (reference sequence). CDR3 region: CASSMSPSSYNEQFF. CDR3 DNA: TGTGCCAGTAGTATGAGCCCGAGCTCCTACAATGAGCAGTTCTTC.